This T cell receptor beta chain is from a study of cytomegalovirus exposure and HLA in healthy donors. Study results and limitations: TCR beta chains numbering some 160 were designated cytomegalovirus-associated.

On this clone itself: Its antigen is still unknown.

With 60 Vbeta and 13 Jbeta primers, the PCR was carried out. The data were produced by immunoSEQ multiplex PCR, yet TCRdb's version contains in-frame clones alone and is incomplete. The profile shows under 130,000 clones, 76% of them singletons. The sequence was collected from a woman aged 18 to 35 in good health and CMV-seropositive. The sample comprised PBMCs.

In DNA, the CDR3 is TGTGCCAGCAGTTATGGGCGGCCAGGGTTGAACACTGAAGCTTTCTTT. This codes for CASSYGRPGLNTEAFF. V usage is TRBV6-5 and J usage is TRBJ1-1; maybe TRBD1 (5 bases). This CDR3 is 16 amino acids long. V was clipped by 3 bases and J by 0 bases, with 14 bases between them. CDR1 MNHEY and CDR2 SVGAGI come from the germline V gene.